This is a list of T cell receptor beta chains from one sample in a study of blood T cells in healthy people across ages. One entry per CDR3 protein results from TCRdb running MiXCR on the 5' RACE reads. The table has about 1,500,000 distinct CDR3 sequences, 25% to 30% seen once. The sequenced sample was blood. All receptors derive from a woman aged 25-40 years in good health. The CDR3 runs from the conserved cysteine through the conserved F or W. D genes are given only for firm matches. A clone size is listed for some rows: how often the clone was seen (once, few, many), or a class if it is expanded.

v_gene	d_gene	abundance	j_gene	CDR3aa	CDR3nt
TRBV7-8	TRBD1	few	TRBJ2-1	CASSLAGTGYQEFF	TGTGCCAGCAGCTTAGCAGGGACAGGGTACCAAGAGTTCTTC
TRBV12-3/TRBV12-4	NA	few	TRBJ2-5	CASSPGRKETQYF	TGTGCCAGCAGTCCGGGACGTAAAGAGACCCAGTACTTC
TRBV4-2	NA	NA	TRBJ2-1	CASSQASGSGEQFF	TGTGCCAGCAGCCAAGCCAGCGGAAGTGGTGAGCAGTTCTTC
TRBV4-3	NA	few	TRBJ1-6	CASSQEEGGNSPLHF	TGCGCCAGCAGCCAAGAAGAGGGAGGGAATTCACCCCTCCACTTT
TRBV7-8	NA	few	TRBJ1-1	CASSSGAGTVNTEAFF	TGTGCCAGCAGCTCGGGAGCCGGGACTGTGAACACTGAAGCTTTCTTT
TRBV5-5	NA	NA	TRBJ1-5	CASSLSAAGPQHF	TGTGCCAGCAGCTTGTCCGCGGCGGGGCCCCAGCATTTT
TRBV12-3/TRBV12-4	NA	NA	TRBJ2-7	CARRTAYYEQYF	TGTGCCAGACGGACAGCCTACTACGAGCAGTACTTC
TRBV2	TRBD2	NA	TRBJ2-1	CASRGTSGVNEQFF	TGTGCCAGCAGAGGAACTAGCGGAGTCAATGAGCAGTTCTTC
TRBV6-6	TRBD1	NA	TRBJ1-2	CAGSYREQGAMGYTF	TGTGCCGGCAGTTACAGGGAACAGGGGGCGATGGGCTACACCTTC
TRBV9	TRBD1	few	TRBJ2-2	CASSPSQGVLKGTGELFF	TGTGCCAGCAGCCCCTCACAGGGGGTCCTTAAGGGGACCGGGGAGCTGTTTTTT
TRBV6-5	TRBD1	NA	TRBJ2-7	CASSSHPGQGRYEQYF	TGTGCCAGCAGTTCCCACCCGGGACAGGGGAGGTACGAGCAGTACTTC
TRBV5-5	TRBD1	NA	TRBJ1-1	CASSGDRDTEAFF	TGTGCCAGCAGCGGAGACAGGGACACTGAAGCTTTCTTT
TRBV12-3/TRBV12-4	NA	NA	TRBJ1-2	CASSTRQAEIYGYTF	TGTGCCAGCAGTACCCGACAGGCAGAAATCTATGGCTACACCTTC
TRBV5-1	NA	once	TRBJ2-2	CASSSERKHGELFF	TGCGCCAGCAGCTCAGAACGAAAACACGGGGAGCTGTTTTTT
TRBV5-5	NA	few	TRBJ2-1	CASSLELRAQGEQFF	TGTGCCAGCAGCTTGGAGCTAAGGGCTCAAGGTGAGCAGTTCTTC
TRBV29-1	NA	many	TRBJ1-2	CSVEGVGGYTF	TGCAGCGTTGAAGGGGTCGGTGGCTACACCTTC
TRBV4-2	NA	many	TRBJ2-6	CASSQETGANVLTF	TGTGCCAGCAGCCAAGAAACTGGGGCCAACGTCCTGACTTTC
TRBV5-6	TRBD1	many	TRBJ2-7	CASSWGTAKPTYEQYF	TGTGCCAGCAGCTGGGGGACAGCCAAACCTACCTACGAGCAGTACTTC
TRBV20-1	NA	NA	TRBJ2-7	CSAGDGITPYEQYF	TGCAGTGCTGGGGACGGGATCACTCCGTACGAGCAGTACTTC